The 20 T cell receptor beta chains listed next were all sequenced from one sample in a study of blood T cell repertoires in COVID-19. Clones were read by immunoSEQ multiplex PCR, and TCRdb kept only the in-frame ones, dropping some. This sample has around 65,000 clones, with over 75% found just once. Source material: peripheral blood. These receptors all come from a man in his sixties with acute or convalescent COVID-19.

V is TRBV7-9 and J is TRBJ1-4; 8 bases align to TRBD1. With 3 bases clipped from V and 2 bases from J, the junction kept 5 bases outside the gene matches. Germline V lookup: CDR1 SEHNR, CDR2 FQNEAQ (reference sequence). The length of the CDR3 is 16 residues. CDR3 in DNA: TGTGCCAGCAGCTTGAGGACAGGGTCGACTAATGAAAAACTGTTTTTT. The encoded protein is CASSLRTGSTNEKLFF.

The chain carries TRBV4-2 and TRBJ1-2; TRBD1 matches 8 bases. Germline assignment: CDR1 LGHNA and CDR2 YNFKEQ. V dropped 3 bases and J dropped 7; count of bases not matched to a gene: 7. The CDR3 is made up of 14 amino acids. CDR3 in amino acids: CASSQDRESRGYTF. In nucleotides, the CDR3 is TGTGCCAGCAGCCAGGACAGGGAATCGCGTGGCTACACCTTC.

The V gene is TRBV7-9, the J gene TRBJ1-4; 8 nucleotides line up with TRBD1. J was trimmed by 4 bases and V by 6 bases; bases with no gene match: 10. In germline, CDR1 is SEHNR, CDR2 FQNEAQ (reference sequence). The CDR3 is 16 amino acids. The DNA of the CDR3 is TGTGCCAGCAGAACCGGGACAGGACGGGGTAATGAAAAACTGTTTTTT. It translates to CASRTGTGRGNEKLFF.

The chain has TRBV20-1 and TRBJ2-7, with D tentatively TRBD2 (5 bases). Per the germline V gene, CDR1 is DFQATT and CDR2 is SNEGSKA (reference sequence). The CDR3 is 11 amino acids. V dropped 3 bases and J dropped 4 bases, with 7 bases sitting between them. The CDR3 spells CSASAGYEQYF. As DNA, the CDR3 is TGCAGTGCTAGCGCGGGTTACGAGCAGTACTTC.

The chain links TRBV27 to TRBJ1-6, with TRBD1 matching over 7 bases. Germline V gene data show CDR1 as MNHEY and CDR2 as SMNVEV (reference sequence). The trim removed 5 bases at V and 10 bases at J, leaving 8 bases unmatched. CDR3 length equals 14 residues. The CDR3 protein is CASSPDRVRSPLHF. In nucleotides, the CDR3 is TGTGCCAGCAGTCCCGACAGGGTGAGATCACCCCTCCACTTT.

The V gene is TRBV5-1, the J gene TRBJ2-3, with TRBD2 matching over 10 bases. Germline V CDR1 and CDR2: SGHRS, YFSETQ. The CDR3 loop spans 17 amino acids. V gave up 2 bases and J gave up 3 bases; unmatched junction bases: 9. The CDR3 DNA sequence: TGCGCCAGCAGCTTAAAGACTAGCGGGTTCACTACAGATACGCAGTATTTT. It yields the protein CASSLKTSGFTTDTQYF.

The rearrangement uses TRBV11-2 and TRBJ1-2; D call uncertain. The CDR3 is 15 amino acids. V lost 1 base to trimming and J lost 8 bases, with 17 bases between them. Per the germline V gene, CDR1 is SGHAT and CDR2 is FQNNGV. CDR3 nucleotides: TGTGCCAGCAGCTTAGGGCCAAGCGGCGGTTCCGGCTACACCTTC. Its protein product is CASSLGPSGGSGYTF.

This clone has just a few counts. The rearrangement joins TRBV7-3 to TRBJ2-1; tentative D call: TRBD1 (6 bases). Trimming left V 5 bases short and J 4 bases short, with 15 bases between. The CDR3 extends over 15 amino acids. Germline V CDR1 and CDR2: SGHTA, FQGTGA. CDR3 protein: CASSVGHTVYNEQFF. CDR3 nucleotide sequence: TGTGCCAGCAGCGTGGGACACACGGTGTACAATGAGCAGTTCTTC.

This chain links TRBV2 with TRBJ2-3, with 11 bases fitting TRBD2. V shed 0 bases and J 1 base; nucleotides not matched to a gene: 6. This CDR3 comprises 18 residues. Germline loops: CDR1 SNHLY, CDR2 FYNNEI. The DNA of the CDR3 is TGTGCCAGCAGTGAAGCACCGTTACTAGCGGGGGGCACAGATACGCAGTATTTT. Translation gives CASSEAPLLAGGTDTQYF. The whole variable domain, filled in from reference TRBV2 and TRBJ2-3, reads EPEVTQTPSHQVTQMGQEVILRCVPISNHLYFYWYRQILGQKVEFLVSFYNNEISEKSEIFDDQFSVERPDGSNFTLKIRSTKLEDSAMYFCASSEAPLLAGGTDTQYFGPGTRLTVL.

This chain connects TRBV10-3 to TRBJ1-3; D unclear. Germline lookup yields CDR1 ENHRY and CDR2 SYGVKD. CDR3 length equals 14 residues. Trimming cost V 2 bases and J 1 base, with 6 bases left between them. The CDR3 reads CAISEGQSGNTIYF. The DNA of the CDR3 is TGTGCCATCAGTGAGGGCCAATCTGGAAACACCATATATTTT.

The J gene is TRBJ1-2, the V gene TRBV25-1; the match to TRBD1 covers 7 bases. Trimming took 4 bases from V and 5 from J; bases not matched to a gene: 4. The CDR3 has 13 residues. The germline V gene encodes CDR1 MGHDK and CDR2 SYGVNS. CDR3 sequence (DNA): TGTGCCAGCAGTGCTACAGGGGAATATGGCTACACCTTC. Protein sequence: CASSATGEYGYTF.

This clone occurred once. The chain employs TRBV19 and TRBJ1-2; D gene ambiguous. This CDR3 spans 13 amino acids. Trimming took off 5 bases at V and 6 bases at J, with 13 bases between the two ends. In germline, CDR1 is LNHDA, CDR2 SQIVND (reference sequence). This chain's CDR3 is CASSFSKANGYTF. Written as DNA, the CDR3 is TGTGCCAGTAGTTTTTCCAAAGCGAATGGCTACACCTTC.

The chain recombines TRBV5-5 with TRBJ2-2; tentatively, D is TRBD2 (7 bases). The V end was cut by 0 bases, the J end by 5 bases, with 11 bases between. In germline, CDR1 is SGHKS, CDR2 YYEKEE (reference sequence). This CDR3 region has 15 residues. The DNA for the CDR3 is TGTGCCAGCAGCTTGGAAGGGGGAGGGACCGGGGAGCTGTTTTTT. Translated, it gives CASSLEGGGTGELFF.

J is TRBJ2-6 and V is TRBV5-1; tentative D call: TRBD1 (6 bases). V lost 3 bases to trimming and J lost 5 bases, with 12 bases between them. CDR1 and CDR2 from the germline V gene are SGHRS and YFSETQ. The CDR3 spans 15 residues. CDR3 protein: CASSWAGTWANVLTF. DNA of the CDR3: TGCGCCAGCAGCTGGGCAGGGACATGGGCCAACGTCCTGACTTTC.

This sequence joins TRBV2 and TRBJ1-4, with 7 bases aligning to TRBD1. The CDR3 has 14 residues. Losses at the gene ends were 11 bases for V and 0 bases for J; bases not matched to a gene: 6. Germline V gene data show CDR1 as SNHLY and CDR2 as FYNNEI. Written as DNA, the CDR3 is TGTGCCTCTAACAGGGGTTCAACTAATGAAAAACTGTTTTTT. It specifies CASNRGSTNEKLFF.

This chain joins TRBV18 and TRBJ2-5, with 7 bases matching TRBD2. Germline CDR1 and CDR2: KGHSH and LQKENI. The V segment lost 6 bases and the J segment 10 bases; nucleotides outside the gene matches: 14. The CDR3 runs 14 residues. CDR3 sequence reads: CASSLSSAGRDQYF. The DNA for the CDR3 is TGTGCCAGCTCCTTGTCTAGCGCAGGGAGGGACCAGTACTTC. Based on the CDR3 plus reference TRBV18 and TRBJ2-5, the full variable domain is NAGVMQNPRHLVRRRGQEARLRCSPMKGHSHVYWYRQLPEEGLKFMVYLQKENIIDESGMPKERFSAEFPKEGPSILRIQQVVRGDSAAYFCASSLSSAGRDQYFGPGTRLLVL.

In its sample, this clone ranks as medium-sized. The chain links TRBV11-2 to TRBJ2-1, with 10 bases lining up with TRBD2. Germline CDR1 SGHAT, CDR2 FQNNGV. After removal of 5 bases from V and 7 bases from J, the junction contained 8 bases not matched to a gene. The CDR3 consists of 15 residues. The CDR3 sequence is CASSPSGRAGNEQFF. Here the CDR3 DNA reads TGTGCCAGCAGCCCGAGCGGGAGGGCCGGTAATGAGCAGTTCTTC.

This clone was counted once. The rearrangement uses TRBV29-1 and TRBJ2-7; 7 bases are shared with TRBD2. The V gene end was trimmed by 6 bases and the J gene end by 6 bases; junction bases not matched to a gene: 14. The CDR3 spans 14 residues. Germline loops: CDR1 SQVTM, CDR2 ANQGSEA. The CDR3 spells CSVAVGGRRSEQYF. In DNA, the CDR3 is TGCAGCGTGGCTGTGGGCGGGAGACGGAGCGAGCAGTACTTC.

This chain links TRBV6-5 with TRBJ2-7, with 7 bases aligning to TRBD2. The V gene end was trimmed by 2 bases and the J gene end by 2 bases; junction bases not matched to a gene: 3. The germline V gene has CDR1 MNHEY and CDR2 SVGAGI. The CDR3 runs 14 residues. The CDR3 spells CASSYGEGAYEQYF. The CDR3 nucleotides read TGTGCCAGCAGTTACGGGGAGGGAGCCTACGAGCAGTACTTC.

The genes are TRBV6-5 and TRBJ1-2, with 8 positions matching TRBD1. V trimming: 4 bases; J trimming: 8 bases; junction bases outside the gene matches: 6. From germline, CDR1 is MNHEY and CDR2 SVGAGI. The CDR3 is 13 amino acids. CDR3 loop: CASSFGQGRGYTF. CDR3 DNA: TGTGCCAGCAGTTTCGGACAGGGTAGAGGCTACACCTTC.